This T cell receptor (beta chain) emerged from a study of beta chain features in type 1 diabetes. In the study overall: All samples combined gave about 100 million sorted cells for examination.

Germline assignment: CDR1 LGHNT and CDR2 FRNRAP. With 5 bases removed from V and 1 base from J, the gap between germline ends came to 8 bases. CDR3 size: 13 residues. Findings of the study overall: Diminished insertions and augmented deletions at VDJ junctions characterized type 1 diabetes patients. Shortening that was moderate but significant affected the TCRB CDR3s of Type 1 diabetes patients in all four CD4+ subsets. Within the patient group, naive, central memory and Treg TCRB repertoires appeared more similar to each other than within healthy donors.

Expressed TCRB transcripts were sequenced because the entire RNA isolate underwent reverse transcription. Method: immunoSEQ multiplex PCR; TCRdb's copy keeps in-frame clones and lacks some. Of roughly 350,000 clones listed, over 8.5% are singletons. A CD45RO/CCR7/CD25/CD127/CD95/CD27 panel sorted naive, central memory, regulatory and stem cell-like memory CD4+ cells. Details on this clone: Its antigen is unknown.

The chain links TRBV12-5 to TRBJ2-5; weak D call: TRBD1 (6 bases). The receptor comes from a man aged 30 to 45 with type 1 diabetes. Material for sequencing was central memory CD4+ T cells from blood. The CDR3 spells CASGLDSQETQYF. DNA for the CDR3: TGTGCTAGTGGTCTGGACAGCCAAGAGACCCAGTACTTC.